The 3 T cell receptor beta chains below were found in one sample sequenced in a study of blood T cells in healthy people across ages (dated by TCRdb to the mid-2010s). Library creation used 5' RACE. Sequenced on an Illumina HiSeq 2500. A second PCR of roughly 7 to 11 cycles was performed with a sample-barcoded 5' primer and a J-beta primer mix. Using fastp trimming at Q25 and MiXCR clonotype assembly, TCRdb reanalyzed the public sequencing data and kept in-frame beta chains. CDR3 protein duplicates are merged, each entry listing the most common genes and DNA. Present in this sample are around 1,600,000 distinct CDR3 sequences, about 42% of which were seen just once. The leading ten clones occupy just over 4% of the sample. Sequences were obtained from blood. These receptors all come from a woman aged 18-35 years in good health.

The V gene is TRBV7-2, the J gene TRBJ2-1; the D gene is possibly TRBD2 (5 bases). The CDR3 sequence is 15 residues long. V was shortened by 1 base and J by 2 bases, with 9 bases between the two germline ends. The V gene's germline CDR1 is SGHTA and CDR2 FQGNSA. The CDR3 reads CASSLDHGTYNEQFF. The CDR3, as DNA: TGTGCCAGCAGCTTAGACCACGGGACCTACAATGAGCAGTTCTTC.

About this clonotype itself: At one boundary the junction diverges from the germline segment, which might be a read error. The J gene is TRBJ2-1, the V gene TRBV28; D call uncertain. The end of the DNA is better explained by TRBJ2-7, so the J call may be wrong. CDR1 is MDHEN and CDR2 is SYDVKM in the germline V gene. The CDR3 covers 16 residues. CDR3 sequence reads: CASSSQLGVPYNEQYF. The CDR3, as DNA: TGTGCAAGCAGTTCACAGTTAGGAGTCCCTTACAATGAGCAGTACTTC.

This clonotype was observed a handful of times. V is TRBV2 and J is TRBJ1-2; D unresolved. V was pared by 8 bases and J by 8 bases, with 12 bases between. The CDR3 consists of 11 residues. The germline V gene encodes CDR1 SNHLY and CDR2 FYNNEI. CDR3 in amino acids: CASGGSRGYTF. CDR3 DNA: TGTGCCAGCGGAGGGTCAAGGGGCTACACCTTC. The complete variable domain, with remaining parts taken from reference TRBV2 and TRBJ1-2, reads EPEVTQTPSHQVTQMGQEVILRCVPISNHLYFYWYRQILGQKVEFLVSFYNNEISEKSEIFDDQFSVERPDGSNFTLKIRSTKLEDSAMYFCASGGSRGYTFGSGTRLTVV.